This passage covers 21 T cell receptor beta chains from one sample sequenced in a study of blood T cell repertoires in COVID-19. The method was immunoSEQ multiplex PCR; TCRdb's version includes in-frame clones alone and lacks a portion of them. The table records roughly 290,000 clones, around 90% of them present only once. The sample consisted of PBMCs or T cells enriched from blood (not recorded which). These TCRs come from a woman in her thirties or forties who had recovered from COVID-19.

Concerning this clone: This specimen includes other DNA sequences encoding the same CDR3. The CDR3 sequence: CASSLGGVGYTF. The CDR3 coding sequence is TGTGCCAGCAGCCTGGGGGGGGTCGGCTACACCTTC. The rearrangement joins TRBV12-3 or TRBV12-4 to TRBJ1-2, with a weak D call TRBD1 (5 bases). Between the trimmed V and J ends, which lost 6 bases and 8 bases, there was a span of 13 bases. The CDR3 totals 12 residues.

The chain is built from TRBV27 and TRBJ2-2; D gene uncertain. The V gene's germline CDR1 is MNHEY and CDR2 SMNVEV (reference sequence). Trimming pared 5 bases from V and 4 bases from J, leaving 8 bases between. The CDR3 length is 13 residues. For the CDR3, the DNA is TGTGCCAGCAGTACCACAAGCACCGGGGAGCTGTTTTTT. This sequence encodes CASSTTSTGELFF.

The V and J genes are TRBV2 and TRBJ1-4; D possibly corresponds to TRBD1 (6 bases). The germline V and J ends were trimmed by 5 bases and 8 bases, with 15 bases remaining between them. Germline V gene lookup returns CDR1 SNHLY and CDR2 FYNNEI. This CDR3 is 14 amino acids long. CDR3 region: CASSPQGIGEKLFF. CDR3 DNA: TGTGCCAGCAGTCCACAGGGCATTGGAGAAAAACTGTTTTTT. The whole variable domain, filled in from reference TRBV2 and TRBJ1-4, reads EPEVTQTPSHQVTQMGQEVILRCVPISNHLYFYWYRQILGQKVEFLVSFYNNEISEKSEIFDDQFSVERPDGSNFTLKIRSTKLEDSAMYFCASSPQGIGEKLFFGSGTQLSVL.

The chain links TRBV27 to TRBJ1-4; a possible D gene is TRBD1 (6 bases). This CDR3 contains 16 residues. Trimming stripped 4 bases from V and 0 bases from J, with 12 bases between. The germline gives CDR1 MNHEY, CDR2 SMNVEV (reference sequence). The CDR3: CASSSRTVSTNEKLFF. The DNA for the CDR3 is TGTGCCAGCAGTTCCAGGACAGTTTCAACTAATGAAAAACTGTTTTTT.

This clone was seen once. This chain joins TRBV15 and TRBJ2-7; weak D call: TRBD1 (5 bases). The CDR3 is made up of 17 amino acids. Deletions cut 0 bases from V and 0 bases from J, with 15 bases between. CDR1 is LNHNV, CDR2 YYDKDF, per germline (reference sequence). Here the CDR3 DNA reads TGTGCCACCAGCAGAGAAGGCCGCCGTCAGGGCTCCTACGAGCAGTACTTC. This gives the protein CATSREGRRQGSYEQYF.

CDR3 nucleotide sequence: TGTGCCAGCAGTTACTTACAGGGATACACTGAAGCTTTCTTT. Its protein product is CASSYLQGYTEAFF. This rearrangement joins TRBV6-6 to TRBJ1-1, with D perhaps matching TRBD1 (6 bases). The CDR3 loop spans 14 amino acids. Germline V gene data show CDR1 as MNHNY and CDR2 as SVGAGI (reference sequence). Trimming shortened V by 1 base and J by 3 bases, and 9 bases separated the two germline ends.

The genes are TRBV7-2 and TRBJ2-4; 8 nucleotides line up with TRBD1. The V gene's germline CDR1 is SGHTA and CDR2 FQGNSA. V was pared by 3 bases and J by 9 bases, with 1 base of the junction left unmatched. The length of the CDR3 is 12 residues. The CDR3: CASSFTGGIQYF. In DNA form, the CDR3 reads TGTGCCAGCAGCTTCACAGGGGGCATTCAGTACTTC. Using reference TRBV7-2 and TRBJ2-4 for the parts outside the CDR3, the full variable domain is GAGVSQSPSNKVTEKGKDVELRCDPISGHTALYWYRQSLGQGLEFLIYFQGNSAPDKSGLPSDRFSAERTGGSVSTLTIQRTQQEDSAVYLCASSFTGGIQYFGAGTRLSVL.

The J gene is TRBJ1-5, the V gene TRBV30, with 9 bases lining up with TRBD1. The CDR3 consists of 13 residues. Germline assignment: CDR1 GTSNPN and CDR2 SVGIG (reference sequence). J lost 9 bases, V lost 6 bases, and 9 bases had no gene match. The chain's CDR3 is CACRQGEGVPQHF. The CDR3 nucleotides are TGTGCCTGCCGACAGGGGGAAGGCGTGCCCCAGCATTTT.

The chain has TRBV7-2 and TRBJ1-2; 8 bases agree with TRBD1. The CDR3 spans 13 residues. V dropped 5 bases and J dropped 6; count of bases not matched to a gene: 5. Germline-derived CDR1 and CDR2 are SGHTA and FQGNSA. This chain's CDR3 is CASSRSGGDGYTF. CDR3 DNA sequence: TGTGCCAGCAGCCGATCAGGGGGCGATGGCTACACCTTC.

The chain combines TRBV4-1 with TRBJ1-2; a possible D gene is TRBD1 (6 bases). Per the germline V gene, CDR1 is MGHRA and CDR2 is YSYEKL. Trimming pared 4 bases from V and 4 bases from J, leaving 16 bases between. This CDR3 region has 15 residues. CDR3 region: CASSPQGGDLYGYTF. CDR3 DNA sequence: TGCGCCAGCAGCCCACAAGGGGGGGATCTCTATGGCTACACCTTC.

This chain joins TRBV24-1 and TRBJ2-2; tentatively, D is TRBD2 (6 bases). There are 17 residues in the CDR3. V was shortened by 4 bases and J by 5 bases, with 19 bases between the two germline ends. From germline, CDR1 is KGHDR and CDR2 SFDVKD. The CDR3 is CATSEGYGAGGTGELFF. In nucleotides, the CDR3 is TGTGCCACCAGTGAGGGCTACGGAGCCGGGGGTACCGGGGAGCTGTTTTTT.

The chain couples TRBV12-5 to TRBJ1-5, with 9 bases matching TRBD1. The CDR3 spans 16 residues. Germline assignment: CDR1 LGHNT and CDR2 FRNRAP. V trimming: 0 bases; J trimming: 5 bases; junction bases outside the gene matches: 5. In DNA, the CDR3 is TGTGCTAGTGGTTTGGTACAGGGGGCAAGGGATCAGCCCCAGCATTTT. Its translation: CASGLVQGARDQPQHF.

V is TRBV7-3 and J is TRBJ2-3; no clear D gene. CDR3 length: 15 amino acids. V was pared by 1 base and J by 0 bases, with 8 bases between. Germline-derived CDR1 and CDR2 are SGHTA and FQGTGA. In DNA, the CDR3 is TGTGCCAGCAGCTTAATCGGCGGTAGCACAGATACGCAGTATTTT. This translates into CASSLIGGSTDTQYF.

This rearrangement joins TRBV2 to TRBJ2-1, with 9 bases aligning to TRBD2. The V and J ends lost 2 bases and 8 bases, in that order; junction bases with no gene match: 7. Germline V gives CDR1 SNHLY, CDR2 FYNNEI. This CDR3 is 15 amino acids long. The CDR3 sequence: CASSETGLAVDEQFF. In nucleotides, the CDR3 is TGTGCCAGCAGTGAAACGGGACTAGCAGTAGATGAGCAGTTCTTC.

For the CDR3, the DNA is TGTGCCGGAACGACAGGGTCGAACACTGAAGCTTTCTTT. Its translation is CAGTTGSNTEAFF. The chain links TRBV7-9 to TRBJ1-1; 7 positions match TRBD1. The CDR3 is 13 amino acids. With V trimmed by 11 bases and J by 1 base, 7 bases remained unmatched. The germline CDR1 and CDR2 sequences are SEHNR and FQNEAQ (reference sequence). The full variable domain, its missing parts supplied by reference TRBV7-9 and TRBJ1-1, is DTGVSQNPRHKITKRGQNVTFRCDPISEHNRLYWYRQTLGQGPEFLTYFQNEAQLEKSRLLSDRFSAERPKGSFSTLEIQRTEQGDSAMYLCAGTTGSNTEAFFGQGTRLTVV.

The chain is built from TRBV15 and TRBJ2-1; D possibly corresponds to TRBD2 (6 bases). Germline loops: CDR1 LNHNV, CDR2 YYDKDF (reference sequence). CDR3 length: 14 amino acids. Trimming left V 0 bases short and J 15 bases short, with 18 bases between. CDR3 protein: CATSRDRESPPVFF. Here the CDR3 DNA reads TGTGCCACCAGCAGAGATCGGGAGTCGCCCCCAGTGTTCTTC. The full variable domain, its missing parts supplied by reference TRBV15 and TRBJ2-1, is DAMVIQNPRYQVTQFGKPVTLSCSQTLNHNVMYWYQQKSSQAPKLLFHYYDKDFNNEADTPDNFQSRRPNTSFCFLDIRSPGLGDTAMYLCATSRDRESPPVFFGPGTRLTVL.

The gene calls are TRBV30 and TRBJ2-3; TRBD1 agrees at 8 bases. CDR1 and CDR2 from the germline V gene are GTSNPN and SVGIG (reference sequence). The ends lost 2 bases at V and 6 bases at J; junction bases unmatched: 13. This CDR3 has 16 residues. As DNA, the CDR3 is TGTGCCTGGAGTCGGGGCGACAGGGGTTTTGGGGATACGCAGTATTTT. This translates into CAWSRGDRGFGDTQYF.

Worth noting for this clone: Other DNA sequences in the sample encode the same CDR3. This rearrangement joins TRBV5-1 to TRBJ1-2; TRBD1 might be the D (6 bases). V shed 4 bases and J shed 2 bases, with 12 bases lying between them. CDR3 length: 14 residues. Germline V gene data show CDR1 as SGHRS and CDR2 as YFSETQ. CDR3 loop: CASSEGTSNYGYTF. Here the CDR3 DNA reads TGCGCCAGCAGCGAGGGGACATCAAACTATGGCTACACCTTC. Variable domain in full (rest from reference TRBV5-1 and TRBJ1-2): KAGVTQTPRYLIKTRGQQVTLSCSPISGHRSVSWYQQTPGQGLQFLFEYFSETQRNKGNFPGRFSGRQFSNSRSEMNVSTLELGDSALYLCASSEGTSNYGYTFGSGTRLTVV.

The chain employs TRBV11-2 and TRBJ2-1; TRBD2 aligns across 12 bases. CDR1 SGHAT and CDR2 FQNNGV come from the germline V gene. Trimming took 4 bases from V and 0 from J; bases not matched to a gene: 4. CDR3 length equals 17 residues. The CDR3 nucleotides read TGTGCCAGCAGCTCACGGGGACTAGCGGGCTCCTACAATGAGCAGTTCTTC. This translates into CASSSRGLAGSYNEQFF.

The chain uses TRBV2 and TRBJ1-2; D is unresolved. Deletions cut 5 bases from V and 5 bases from J, with 12 bases between. Germline CDR1 and CDR2: SNHLY and FYNNEI. CDR3 length: 13 amino acids. CDR3 bases: TGTGCCAGCAGTCTCTCACGTACTTATGGCTACACCTTC. Translating it yields CASSLSRTYGYTF.

This chain joins TRBV2 and TRBJ1-5; no firm D call. The germline V and J ends were trimmed by 4 bases and 6 bases, with 16 bases remaining between them. Germline CDR1 reads SNHLY; CDR2 reads FYNNEI. The CDR3 sequence is 15 residues long. CDR3 nucleotide sequence: TGTGCCAGCAGTGTACAGTCTCCAGGCACTCAGCCCCAGCATTTT. Encoded protein: CASSVQSPGTQPQHF.